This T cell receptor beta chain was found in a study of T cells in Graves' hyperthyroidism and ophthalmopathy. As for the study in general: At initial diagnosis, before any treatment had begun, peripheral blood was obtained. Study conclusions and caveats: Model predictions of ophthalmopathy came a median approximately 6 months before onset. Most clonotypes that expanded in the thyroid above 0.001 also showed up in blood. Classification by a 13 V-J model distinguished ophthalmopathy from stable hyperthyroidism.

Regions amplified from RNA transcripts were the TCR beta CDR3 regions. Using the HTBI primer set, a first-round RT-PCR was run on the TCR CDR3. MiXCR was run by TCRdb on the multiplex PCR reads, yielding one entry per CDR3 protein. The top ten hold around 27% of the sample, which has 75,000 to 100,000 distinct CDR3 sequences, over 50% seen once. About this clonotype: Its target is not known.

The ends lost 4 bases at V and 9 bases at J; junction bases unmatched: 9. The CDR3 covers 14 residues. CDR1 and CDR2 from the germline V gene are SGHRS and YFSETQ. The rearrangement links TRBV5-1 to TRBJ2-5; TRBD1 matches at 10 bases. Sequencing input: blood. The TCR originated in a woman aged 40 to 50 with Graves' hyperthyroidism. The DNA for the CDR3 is TGCGCCAGCAGCGAGGGACAGGGGAATCAGCCCCAGTACTTC. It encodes CASSEGQGNQPQYF.